This T cell receptor (beta chain) was identified during a study of blood T cell repertoires in COVID-19 (dated by TCRdb to between 2020 and 2021). Turning to the overall study: The collaborator samples originated in the United States, Italy and Spain and spanned the acute and convalescent phases of COVID-19. The prospective study material was composed of cDNA or gDNA derived from T cells, B-cell-depleted T cells, or PBMCs. Deeply sampled blood TCRbeta repertoires from subjects exposed to, actively infected with, or recovered from COVID-19 were included in the dataset. The repertoires were released in a freely available public database intended as a resource for research on the immune response to SARS-CoV-2. The samples were drawn from the first 160 participants of the ongoing ImmuneRACE study and from 1,254 subjects provided by 6 global collaborators. Nearly every sample came with metadata listing a de-identified subject ID, COVID-19 status, age in years and sex. Where available, HLA class I and class II types were obtained from metadata supplied by the sample provider rather than from assay-based typing. Study-wide conclusions, independent of this receptor: How much clinical and demographic metadata was included differed by source and by participant, and the metadata was provided uncurated.

The CDR3 runs 19 amino acids, cysteine and phenylalanine included. Left in the record is the CDR3 DNA by itself, 57 bases read in frame from the first base. From the germline V gene, CDR1 is LGHNT and CDR2 is FRNRAP. V is cut by 6 bases and J by 2 bases, and the space between the germline ends is 26 bases. This clone showed up just once. What this receptor recognizes is not known. No much larger clone exists at a distance of one base, and base qualities are not known. TCRbeta CDR3 regions were amplified from genomic DNA using the immunoSEQ Assay, a bias-controlled multiplex PCR. The authors' analysis ran thus. The number of nucleated cells in each sample was estimated by amplification of reference gene primers within the assay. Sequence reads were collapsed and filtered to measure the absolute abundance of every unique TCRbeta CDR3 rearrangement. For each sample, productive Simpson clonality was calculated as the square root of Simpson's diversity index across productive rearrangements. TCRdb's version of the immuneACCESS table is confined to in-frame rearrangements and falls short of the full clone set. An unresolved V gene accounts for under half of the shortfall where checked; the remainder is of unknown origin. V and J calls and clone size are given by that table; D and trimming were obtained from the DNA. The sample table records 80,000 to 95,000 clones; roughly 80% of these occur just once. 16% of the sample lies in the top ten.

The collaborating institutions used their own protocols to collect whole blood in K2EDTA tubes. For TCRbeta analysis, collaborators shipped samples as frozen whole blood, isolated PBMCs, or DNA extracted from either of those sample types. This TCR was sampled from a woman older than 75 with active or convalescent COVID-19. Sequencing was performed on peripheral blood. The V gene is TRBV12-5 and the J gene is TRBJ1-5, and TRBD1 may be the D gene, going by 5 matching bases. The nucleotide sequence reads as follows: TGTGCTAGTGGGCAAACCGGGACTATATTGAACGGAGGCAATCAGCCCCAGCATTTT. Its amino acids are CASGQTGTILNGGNQPQHF.